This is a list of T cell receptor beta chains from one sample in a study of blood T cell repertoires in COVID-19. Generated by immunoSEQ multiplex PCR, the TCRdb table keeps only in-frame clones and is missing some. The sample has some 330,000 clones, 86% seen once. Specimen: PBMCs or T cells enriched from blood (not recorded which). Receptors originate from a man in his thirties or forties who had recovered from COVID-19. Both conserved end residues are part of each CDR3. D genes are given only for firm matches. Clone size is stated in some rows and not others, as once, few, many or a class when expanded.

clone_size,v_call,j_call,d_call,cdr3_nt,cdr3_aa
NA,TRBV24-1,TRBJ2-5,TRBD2,TGTGCCACCAGTGTCGCGGGGGGGCAGGAGACCCAGTACTTC,CATSVAGGQETQYF
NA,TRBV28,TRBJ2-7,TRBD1,TGTGCCAGCAGTTTACTAACGCCGGGACAGATCTACGAGCAGTACTTC,CASSLLTPGQIYEQYF
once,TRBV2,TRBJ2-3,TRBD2,TGTGCCAGCAAAGCCCGGGGGGGCACAGATACGCAGTATTTT,CASKARGGTDTQYF
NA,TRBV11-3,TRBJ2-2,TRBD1,TGTGCCAGCAGCCCGGGACAGGGCAACACCGGGGAGCTGTTTTTT,CASSPGQGNTGELFF
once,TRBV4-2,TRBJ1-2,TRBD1,TGTGCCAGCAGCCAAGATCAGGGGGGGACAGGGCTTGCTAACTATGGCTACACCTTC,CASSQDQGGTGLANYGYTF
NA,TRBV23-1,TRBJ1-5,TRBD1,TGCGCCAGCAGTCAATCCGGCGGACAGGGTACTAATCAGCCCCAGCATTTT,CASSQSGGQGTNQPQHF
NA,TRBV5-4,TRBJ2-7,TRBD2,TGTGCCAGCAGCTTAGGCGGGAGGGCCGACTACGAGCAGTACTTC,CASSLGGRADYEQYF
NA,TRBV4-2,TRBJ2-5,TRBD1,TGTGCCAGCAGCCAAGATACGGGACAGGGCTTCACGTACTTC,CASSQDTGQGFTYF
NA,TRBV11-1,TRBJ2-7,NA,TGTGCCAGCAGCTTCCAGGTATCCGGCTACGAGCAGTACTTC,CASSFQVSGYEQYF
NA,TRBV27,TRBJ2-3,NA,TGTGCCAGCAGTTTATTGCGGGATAGCACAGATACGCAGTATTTT,CASSLLRDSTDTQYF
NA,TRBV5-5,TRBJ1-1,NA,TGTGCCAGCAGGCCAGCAGGGATGAACACTGAAGCTTTCTTT,CASRPAGMNTEAFF
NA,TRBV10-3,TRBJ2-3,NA,TGTGCCATCGGGGCGGGGACTAGCACAGATACGCAGTATTTT,CAIGAGTSTDTQYF
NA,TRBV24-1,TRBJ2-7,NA,TGTGCCACCAGTGACCTCCCGAAGGGAGTGGGGGAGCAGTACTTC,CATSDLPKGVGEQYF
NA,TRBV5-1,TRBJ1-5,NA,TGCGCCAGCAGCTTGGAGGGAGACAATCAGCCCCAGCATTTT,CASSLEGDNQPQHF
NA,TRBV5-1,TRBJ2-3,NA,TGCGCCAGCAGCTTGTGGGATAGAGCGGGAGATACGCAGTATTTT,CASSLWDRAGDTQYF
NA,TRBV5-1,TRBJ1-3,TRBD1,TGCGCCAGCAGCCCTGACAGGGGGCCCGGAAACACCATATATTTT,CASSPDRGPGNTIYF
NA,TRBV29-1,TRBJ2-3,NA,TGCAGCGCCCTAGCGTTCACAGATACGCAGTATTTT,CSALAFTDTQYF
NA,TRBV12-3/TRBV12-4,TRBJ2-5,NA,TGTGCCAGCAGCCCAGGGCTGGGAGAGACCCAGTACTTC,CASSPGLGETQYF
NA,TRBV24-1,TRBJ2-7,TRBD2,TGTGCCACCAGTGATTTCGGACTAGCGGGGGGGCGGCAGTACTTC,CATSDFGLAGGRQYF
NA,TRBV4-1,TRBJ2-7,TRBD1,TGCGCCAGCAGCCTGGGGGGACAGGGGGATCCCTACGAGCAGTACTTC,CASSLGGQGDPYEQYF
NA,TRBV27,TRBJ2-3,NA,TGTGCCAGCAGTCCCATCGGGGGTGTCACAGATACGCAGTATTTT,CASSPIGGVTDTQYF
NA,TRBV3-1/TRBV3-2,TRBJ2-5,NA,TGTGCCAGCAGCCAACCTGGGCGAGAGACCCAGTACTTC,CASSQPGRETQYF
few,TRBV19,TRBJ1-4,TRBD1,TGTGCCAGTAGTACCAACGACAGGGTGGCTAATGAAAAACTGTTTTTT,CASSTNDRVANEKLFF
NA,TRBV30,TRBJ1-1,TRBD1,TGTGCCTGGATCGGACAGGGGAGCACTGAAGCTTTCTTT,CAWIGQGSTEAFF
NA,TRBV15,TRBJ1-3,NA,TGTGCCACCAGCAGAGATTCCAGTCTAAACACCATATATTTT,CATSRDSSLNTIYF
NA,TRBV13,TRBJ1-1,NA,TGTGCCAGCAGCGCGCCTATGAACACTGAAGCTTTCTTT,CASSAPMNTEAFF
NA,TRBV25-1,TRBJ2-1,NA,TGTGCCAGCGGTCCCTTACTTCTCGATGAGCAGTTCTTC,CASGPLLLDEQFF
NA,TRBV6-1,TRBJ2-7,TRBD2,TGTGCCAGCAGTGAACTACTAGCGGGAGGGCCCTACGAGCAGTACTTC,CASSELLAGGPYEQYF
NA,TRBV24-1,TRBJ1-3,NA,TGTGCCACCAGTGTTCCTCGGGCGGGGGCGCTTGGAAACACCATATATTTT,CATSVPRAGALGNTIYF
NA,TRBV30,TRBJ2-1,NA,TGTGCCTGGAGTGTACAGGGAGCCTACAATGAGCAGTTCTTC,CAWSVQGAYNEQFF
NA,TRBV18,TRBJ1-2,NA,TGTGCCAGCTCACCCCAATCCCTCGAGGATGGCTACACCTTC,CASSPQSLEDGYTF
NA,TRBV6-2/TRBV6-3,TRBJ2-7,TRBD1,TGTGCCAGCAGTTACGGCGAGGACAGGCCAGCCTACGAGCAGTACTTC,CASSYGEDRPAYEQYF
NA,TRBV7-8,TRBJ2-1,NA,TGTGCCAGCAGTCTCTCGCGAATCTCCTACAATGAGCAGTTCTTC,CASSLSRISYNEQFF
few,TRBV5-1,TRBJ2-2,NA,TGCGCCAGCAGCCTCAATCTAGAGTTCGGGGAGCTGTTTTTT,CASSLNLEFGELFF
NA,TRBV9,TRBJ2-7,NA,TGTGCCAGCAGCGATAGGGACTCCCCCTACGAGCAGTACTTC,CASSDRDSPYEQYF